The clone carrying this TCR beta chain was seen once. The CDR3 end shows no conserved phenylalanine or tryptophan, and so a read error is likely. The DNA is omitted, as the CDR3 cannot be located on it reliably, and the CDR3 follows TCRdb's listing. This record belongs to a study of immune characterization of retroperitoneal liposarcoma. Counting both end residues, the CDR3 totals 12 amino acids. From germline, CDR1 is SGHVS and CDR2 FNYEAQ. TCRdb re-analysed the PCR reads in MiXCR, keeping a single row per CDR3 protein. Of several thousand distinct CDR3 sequences in the sample, roughly 29% are singletons; the top ten hold 25% to 35%.

This receptor was taken from a female donor with retroperitoneal liposarcoma. The chain combines TRBV7-6 with TRBJ2-3. Sequencing was carried out using tumor tissue. The CDR3 loop is CASSSRPDTPSV.